The subject of this entry is one T cell receptor (beta chain). The antigen is not known. This entry belongs to a study of cytomegalovirus exposure and HLA in healthy donors. Study-level points and caveats: Association of a missense DCLRE1C variant with TCR beta V- and J-gene trimming was reported in a later analysis. In the analysis, some V segments, TRBV6-2 and TRBV6-3 included, were excluded as indistinguishable. A highly shared variant cluster was judged a likely technical artifact. Later on, an analysis tied approximately 17,000 TCR beta sequences to HLA alleles at 0.05 false discovery rate.

PCR involved 60 Vbeta and 13 Jbeta primers. Using immunoSEQ multiplex PCR, the repertoire was profiled, and TCRdb retains in-frame clones only, with some absent. The data contain over 45,000 clones, around 80% of them singletons. Per the germline V gene, CDR1 is PRHDT and CDR2 is FYEKMQ (reference sequence). The CDR3 has 13 amino acids. Trimming removed 7 bases from V and 5 bases from J, with 14 bases in between. This sequence originates from a boy aged 10-17 years in good health and CMV-seropositive. The sample taken for sequencing was PBMCs. The rearrangement joins TRBV13 to TRBJ2-5; tentatively, D is TRBD1 (6 bases). CDR3 loop: CASTGAGRETQYF. The CDR3 DNA sequence: TGTGCCAGCACAGGGGCTGGGCGGGAGACCCAGTACTTC. Complete variable domain (other parts from reference TRBV13 and TRBJ2-5): AAGVIQSPRHLIKEKRETATLKCYPIPRHDTVYWYQQGPGQDPQFLISFYEKMQSDKGSIPDRFSAQQFSDYHSELNMSSLELGDSALYFCASTGAGRETQYFGPGTRLLVL.